Sequencing of this T cell receptor beta chain was carried out in a study of T cell responses to AZD1222 COVID-19 vaccine. The CDR3 covers 17 residues. CDR1 and CDR2 (germline): LGHNA, YNFKEQ. Trimming removed 0 bases from V and 1 base from J; junction bases left unmatched: 7. Measured with immunoSEQ multiplex PCR; TCRdb has only the in-frame clones, and not every one. The profile shows approximately 120,000 clones, around 87% of them singletons. The sequences come from peripheral blood, collected 28 days after the second AZD1222 dose. The source of this sequence is an adult who received the AZD1222 COVID-19 vaccine. The chain combines TRBV4-2 with TRBJ2-7; 9 bases are a match to TRBD2. As DNA, the CDR3 is TGTGCCAGCAGCCAAGATTGGGCGGGAGGGACTTCCTACGAGCAGTACTTC. Amino acids: CASSQDWAGGTSYEQYF.